These T cell receptor beta chains were read from a single sample in a study of cytomegalovirus exposure and HLA in healthy donors. Method: immunoSEQ multiplex PCR; TCRdb's copy keeps in-frame clones and lacks some. Of approximately 190,000 clones in the sample, approximately 81% were seen once. Sequenced material: PBMCs. The receptor set was obtained from a man between 45 and 60 years old in good health and CMV-seronegative. Each CDR3 is given without its conserved first and last residue. Each record gives: J gene, V gene, CDR3 protein.

>-|TRBV6-1
ATKTGLNEQY
>TRBJ1-2|TRBV6-1
ASRWEGPRYGYT
>TRBJ2-7|TRBV2
ASRRDSLFSYEQY
>TRBJ1-4|TRBV18
ASSPGDSSYEKLF
>TRBJ2-7|TRBV29-1
SVGTSPLYEQY
>TRBJ1-1|TRBV11-2
ASSLEPGQRNTEAF
>TRBJ2-5|TRBV25-1
ASSEGGELETQY
>TRBJ2-7|TRBV5-1
ASSEGQIYEQY
>TRBJ1-2|TRBV6-4
ASSVGATNYGYT
>TRBJ1-1|TRBV9
ASSVGQGFEAF
>TRBJ2-1|TRBV5-6
ASSSKGGPSEQF
>TRBJ2-2|TRBV10-3
AISERKSNTGELF
>TRBJ2-3|TRBV29-1
SALGGLAGSTDTQY
>TRBJ2-5|TRBV10-3
AISDSRGVKETQY
>TRBJ2-3|TRBV27
ASSVTPNGDRGRTDTQY
>TRBJ2-7|TRBV9
ASSVSTGGNEQY
>TRBJ1-3|TRBV6-5
ASRGRVPGNTIY
>TRBJ1-4|TRBV4-1
ASSLFGAATNEKLF
>TRBJ2-3|TRBV9
ASSGGTGWADTQY
>TRBJ2-3|TRBV4-2
ASSLGTGRDTQY
>TRBJ1-5|TRBV7-9
SSSWGGPQH
>TRBJ1-5|TRBV7-2
ASSSQVSNQPQH
>TRBJ1-3|TRBV5-1
ASSLEGGKTTIY
>TRBJ1-5|TRBV5-1
ASSLDAGPNQPQH
>TRBJ2-2|TRBV9
ASSAPSGGLNTGELF
>TRBJ2-5|TRBV6-5
ASTAELGRETQY
>TRBJ1-1|TRBV29-1
SAGTGGSGTEAF
>TRBJ1-6|TRBV30
AWSAAGDSPLH